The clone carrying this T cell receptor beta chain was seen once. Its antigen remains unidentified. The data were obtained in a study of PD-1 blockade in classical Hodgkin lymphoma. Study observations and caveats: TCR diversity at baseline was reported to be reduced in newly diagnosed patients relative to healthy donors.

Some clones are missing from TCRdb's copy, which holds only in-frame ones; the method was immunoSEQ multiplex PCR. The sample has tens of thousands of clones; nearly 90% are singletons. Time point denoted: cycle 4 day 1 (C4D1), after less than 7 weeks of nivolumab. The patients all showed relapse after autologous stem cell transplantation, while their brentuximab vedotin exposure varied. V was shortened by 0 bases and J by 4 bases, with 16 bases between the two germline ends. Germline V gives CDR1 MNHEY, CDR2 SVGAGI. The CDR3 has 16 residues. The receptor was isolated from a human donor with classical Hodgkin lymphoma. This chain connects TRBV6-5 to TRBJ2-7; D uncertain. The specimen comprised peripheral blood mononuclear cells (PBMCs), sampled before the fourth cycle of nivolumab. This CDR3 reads CASSYSRWATPYEQYF. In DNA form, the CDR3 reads TGTGCCAGCAGTTACTCGAGGTGGGCGACCCCTTACGAGCAGTACTTC.